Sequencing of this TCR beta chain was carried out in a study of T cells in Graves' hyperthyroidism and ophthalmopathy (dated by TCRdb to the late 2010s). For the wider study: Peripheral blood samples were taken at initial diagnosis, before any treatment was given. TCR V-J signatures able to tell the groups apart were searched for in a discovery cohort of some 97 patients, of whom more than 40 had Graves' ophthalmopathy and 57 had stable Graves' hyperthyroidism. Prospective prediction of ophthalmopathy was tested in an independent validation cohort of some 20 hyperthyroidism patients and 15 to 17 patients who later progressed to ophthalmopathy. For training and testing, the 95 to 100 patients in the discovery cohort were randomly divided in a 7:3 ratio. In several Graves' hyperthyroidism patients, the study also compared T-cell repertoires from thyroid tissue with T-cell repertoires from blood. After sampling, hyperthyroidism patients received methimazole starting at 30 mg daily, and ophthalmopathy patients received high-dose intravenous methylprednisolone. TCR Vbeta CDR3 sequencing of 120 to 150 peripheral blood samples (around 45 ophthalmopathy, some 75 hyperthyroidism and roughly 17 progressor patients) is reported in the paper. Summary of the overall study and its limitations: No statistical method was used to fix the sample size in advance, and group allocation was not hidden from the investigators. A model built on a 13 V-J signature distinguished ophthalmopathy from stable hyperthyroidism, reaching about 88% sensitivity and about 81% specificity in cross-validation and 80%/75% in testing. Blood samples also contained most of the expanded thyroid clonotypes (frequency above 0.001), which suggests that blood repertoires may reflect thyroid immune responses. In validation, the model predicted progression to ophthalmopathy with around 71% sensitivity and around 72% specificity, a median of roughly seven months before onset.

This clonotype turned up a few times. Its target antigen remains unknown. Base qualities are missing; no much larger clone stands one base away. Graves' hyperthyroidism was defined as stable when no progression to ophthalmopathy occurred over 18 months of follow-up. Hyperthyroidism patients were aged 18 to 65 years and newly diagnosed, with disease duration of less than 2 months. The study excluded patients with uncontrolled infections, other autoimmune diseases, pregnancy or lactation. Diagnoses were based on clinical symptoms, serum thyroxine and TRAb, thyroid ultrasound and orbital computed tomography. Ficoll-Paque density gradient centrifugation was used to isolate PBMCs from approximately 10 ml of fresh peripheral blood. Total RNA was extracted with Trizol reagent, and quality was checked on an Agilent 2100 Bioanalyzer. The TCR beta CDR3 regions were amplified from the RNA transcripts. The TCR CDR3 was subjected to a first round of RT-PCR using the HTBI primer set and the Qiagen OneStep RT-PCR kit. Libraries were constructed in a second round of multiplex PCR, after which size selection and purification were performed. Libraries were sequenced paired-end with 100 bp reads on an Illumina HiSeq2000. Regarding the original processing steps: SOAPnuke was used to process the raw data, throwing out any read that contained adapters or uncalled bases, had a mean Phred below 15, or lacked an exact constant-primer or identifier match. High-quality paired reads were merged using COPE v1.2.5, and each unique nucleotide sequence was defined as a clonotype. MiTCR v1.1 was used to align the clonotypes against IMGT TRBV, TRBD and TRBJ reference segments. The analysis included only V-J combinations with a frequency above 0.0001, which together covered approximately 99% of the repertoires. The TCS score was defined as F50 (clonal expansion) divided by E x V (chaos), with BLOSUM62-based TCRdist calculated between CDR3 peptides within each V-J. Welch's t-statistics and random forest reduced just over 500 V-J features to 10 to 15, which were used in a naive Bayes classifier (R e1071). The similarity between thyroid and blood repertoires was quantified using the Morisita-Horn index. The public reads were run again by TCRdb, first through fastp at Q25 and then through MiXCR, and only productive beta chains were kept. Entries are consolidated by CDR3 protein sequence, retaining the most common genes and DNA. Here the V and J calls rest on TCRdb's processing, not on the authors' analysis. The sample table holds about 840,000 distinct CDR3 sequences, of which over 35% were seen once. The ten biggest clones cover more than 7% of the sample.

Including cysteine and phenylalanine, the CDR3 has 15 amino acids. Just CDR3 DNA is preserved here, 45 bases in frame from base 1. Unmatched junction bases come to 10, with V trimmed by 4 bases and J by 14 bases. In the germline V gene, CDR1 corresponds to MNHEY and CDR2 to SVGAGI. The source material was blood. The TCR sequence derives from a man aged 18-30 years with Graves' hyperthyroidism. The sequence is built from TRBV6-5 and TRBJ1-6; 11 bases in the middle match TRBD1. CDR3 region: CASSSSRDRGSTLHF. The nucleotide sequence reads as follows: TGTGCCAGCAGTTCGTCCCGGGACAGGGGGTCAACCCTCCACTTT.